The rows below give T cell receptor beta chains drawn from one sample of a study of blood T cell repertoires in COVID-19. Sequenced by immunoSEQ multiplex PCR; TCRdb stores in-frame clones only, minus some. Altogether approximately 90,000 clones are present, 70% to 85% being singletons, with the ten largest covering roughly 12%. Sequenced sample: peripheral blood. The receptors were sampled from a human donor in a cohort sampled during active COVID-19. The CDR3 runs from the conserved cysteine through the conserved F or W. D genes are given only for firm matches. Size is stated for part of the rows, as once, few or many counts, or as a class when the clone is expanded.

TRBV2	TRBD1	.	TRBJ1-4	TGTGCCACCAACCGCCCGGGACAGACTAATGAAAAACTGTTTTTT	CATNRPGQTNEKLFF
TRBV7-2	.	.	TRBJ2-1	TGTGCCAGCAGCTCGGGTAACTACAATGAGCAGTTCTTC	CASSSGNYNEQFF
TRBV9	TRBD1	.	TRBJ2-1	TGTGCCAGCAGCGGGGACAGGGGAGGGTACAATGAGCAGTTCTTC	CASSGDRGGYNEQFF
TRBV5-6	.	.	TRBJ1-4	TGTGCCAGCAGCTTGGATTCCCACCTACGGGGGGAAAAACTGTTTTTT	CASSLDSHLRGEKLFF
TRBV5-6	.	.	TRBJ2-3	TGTGCCAGCAGTTACCCTCACCCTTTCGGGACTTCCACAGATACGCAGTATTTT	CASSYPHPFGTSTDTQYF
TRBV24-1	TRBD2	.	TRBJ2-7	TGTGCCACCGGGACTAGCGGGAGTACCCACTCCTACGAGCAGTACTTC	CATGTSGSTHSYEQYF
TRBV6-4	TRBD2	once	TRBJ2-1	TGTGCCAGCAGCACTAGCGGGAGAACGGGATTGGGGCAGTTCTTC	CASSTSGRTGLGQFF
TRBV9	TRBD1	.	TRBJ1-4	TGTGCCAGCAGCCAAGGGACAGGGGGATATGAAAAACTGTTTTTT	CASSQGTGGYEKLFF
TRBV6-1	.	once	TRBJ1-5	TGTGCCAGCAGTGAAGATCCAGGGGTGGGCAATCAGCCCCAGCATTTT	CASSEDPGVGNQPQHF
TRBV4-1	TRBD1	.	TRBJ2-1	TGCGCCAGCAGCCCGGACAGGGGGATCTACAATGAGCAGTTCTTC	CASSPDRGIYNEQFF
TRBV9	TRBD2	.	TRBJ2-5	TGTGCCAGCAGCGTAGGGCTAGCGGGGGTAGAGACCCAGTACTTC	CASSVGLAGVETQYF
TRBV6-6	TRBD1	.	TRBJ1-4	TGTGCCAGCAGTGGGGGACAGGGCGCAACTAATGAAAAACTGTTTTTT	CASSGGQGATNEKLFF
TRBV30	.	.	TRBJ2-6	TGTGCCTGGTCTGACATCGCAGACTCTGGGGCCAACGTCCTGACTTTC	CAWSDIADSGANVLTF
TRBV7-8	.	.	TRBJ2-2	TGTGCCAGCAGCTTAGTTGAGCTGAACACCGGGGAGCTGTTTTTT	CASSLVELNTGELFF
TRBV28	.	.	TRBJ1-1	TGTGCCAGCAGTCTCGGTCGAAGTCGAACTGAAGCTTTCTTT	CASSLGRSRTEAFF
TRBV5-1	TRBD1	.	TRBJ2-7	TGCGCCAGCAGCCCGGGGACAGCTTCCTACGAGCAGTACTTC	CASSPGTASYEQYF
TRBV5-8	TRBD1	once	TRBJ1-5	TGTGCCAGCAGCCTGGGGACAGGGGGGGATCAGCCCCAGCATTTT	CASSLGTGGDQPQHF
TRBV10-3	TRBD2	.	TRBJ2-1	TGTGCCACCGAGAGGACTAGCGGGGGAGAGATTCACCACAATGAGCAGTTCTTC	CATERTSGGEIHHNEQFF
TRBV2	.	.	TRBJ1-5	TGTGCCAGCAGTGGACAGAGGAATCAGCCCCAGCATTTT	CASSGQRNQPQHF
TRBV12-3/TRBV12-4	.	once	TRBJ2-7	TGTGCCAGCAGTGAGGTCTCCTACGAGCAGTACTTC	CASSEVSYEQYF
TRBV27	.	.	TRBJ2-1	TGTGCCAGCAGTATCCGGGAAGGGAGGCAGTTCTTC	CASSIREGRQFF
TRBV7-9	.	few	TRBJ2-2	TGTGCCAGCAGCCCCAAGGAGGGCTCCAACACCGGGGAGCTGTTTTTT	CASSPKEGSNTGELFF
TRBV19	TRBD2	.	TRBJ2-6	TGTGCCAGTAGTATTGGGAGGGACTCTGTCGCCAACGTCCTGACTTTC	CASSIGRDSVANVLTF
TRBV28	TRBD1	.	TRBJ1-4	TGTGCCAGCAGTCCGGGACAGGGGTTTGAAAAACTGTTTTTT	CASSPGQGFEKLFF
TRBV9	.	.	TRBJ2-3	TGTGCCAGCAGCGGGGCTCGCACAGATACGCAGTATTTT	CASSGARTDTQYF
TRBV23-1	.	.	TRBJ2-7	TGCGCCAGGGGCTACGGGGGTTTCAGGTACTTC	CARGYGGFRYF
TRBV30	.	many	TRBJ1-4	TGTGCCGCCCAGGTGGAGGGTGAAAAACTGTTTTTT	CAAQVEGEKLFF
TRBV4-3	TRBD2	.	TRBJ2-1	TGCGCCAGCAGCCAAGATCCGCCTAGCGGGGGCCCCAATGAGCAGTTCTTC	CASSQDPPSGGPNEQFF
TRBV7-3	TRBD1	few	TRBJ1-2	TGTGCCAGCAGCCTCGGGACAGCCGACGGCTACACCTTC	CASSLGTADGYTF
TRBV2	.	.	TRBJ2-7	TGTGCCAGCACCGAAGGGAGACGGAGAAGGGAGCAGTACTTC	CASTEGRRRREQYF
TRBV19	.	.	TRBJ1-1	TGTGCCAGTAGTACGCTCAGGGCGGAAGAAGCTTTCTTT	CASSTLRAEEAFF
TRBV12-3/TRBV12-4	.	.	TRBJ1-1	TGTGCCAGCAGTTTGAGTTCCAGGGTTGAAGCTTTCTTT	CASSLSSRVEAFF
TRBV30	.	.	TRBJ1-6	TGTGCCTGGAAAGAGTATGGTCCACCCCTCCACTTT	CAWKEYGPPLHF
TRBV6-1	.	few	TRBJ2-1	TGTGCCAGCAGTGAAGACAGGTCAACAAATGAGCAGTTCTTC	CASSEDRSTNEQFF
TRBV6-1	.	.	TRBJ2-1	TGTGCCAGCAGTGAATCGGGTGAGCAGTTCTTC	CASSESGEQFF
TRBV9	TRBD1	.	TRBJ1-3	TGTGCCAGCAGCGGGGGACAGGAGCTAAGAAACACCATATATTTT	CASSGGQELRNTIYF
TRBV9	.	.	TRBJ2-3	TGTGCCAGCAGCGTCCTAACGGGAAACACAGATACGCAGTATTTT	CASSVLTGNTDTQYF
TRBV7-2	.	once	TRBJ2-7	TGTGCCAGCAGCTTAAGCGGAGGGAATACCTACGAGCAGTACTTC	CASSLSGGNTYEQYF
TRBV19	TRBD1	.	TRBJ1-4	TGTGCCAGTAGTTATGGGACAGGGAGTGAAAAACTGTTTTTT	CASSYGTGSEKLFF
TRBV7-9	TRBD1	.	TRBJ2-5	TGTGCCAGCAGCGGTCGGACAGGGGCCCTAGAGACCCAGTACTTC	CASSGRTGALETQYF
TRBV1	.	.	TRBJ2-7	TGCACCAGCAGTCGATTAACGGGTGAGCAGTACTTC	CTSSRLTGEQYF
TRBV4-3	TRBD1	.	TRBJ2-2	TGCGCCAGCAGCTTGGGACAGATCACCGGGGAGCTGTTTTTT	CASSLGQITGELFF
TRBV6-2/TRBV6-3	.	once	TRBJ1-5	TGTGCCAGCAGTCTAGATAGCAATCAGCCCCAGCATTTT	CASSLDSNQPQHF